One sample yielded the 10 T cell receptor beta chains listed below, sequenced in a study of identical twins. One entry per CDR3 protein, called by TCRdb with MiXCR from the 5' RACE reads. This table has hundreds of thousands of distinct CDR3 sequences, less than 25% appearing once. Another study also made use of these data, one on T cells expressing NK-cell markers.

The sample was CD4+ T cells sorted from blood. The receptors stem from a woman under 30 in good health.

This clonotype was detected only a few times. The V call is TRBV20-1, the J call TRBJ2-1; 9 bases are a match to TRBD1. Germline V gives CDR1 DFQATT, CDR2 SNEGSKA (reference sequence). The CDR3 sequence is 14 residues long. V was pared by 5 bases and J by 10 bases, with 12 bases of the junction left unmatched. CDR3 DNA sequence: TGCAGTGCTGCTCCGGGACAGGGTGTAAGGGAGCAGTTCTTC. Its translation is CSAAPGQGVREQFF.

This clonotype was counted a few times. The chain recombines TRBV5-1 with TRBJ2-6, with D perhaps matching TRBD1 (7 bases). Trimming took off 2 bases at V and 0 bases at J, with 12 bases between the two ends. Per the germline V gene, CDR1 is SGHRS and CDR2 is YFSETQ. The CDR3 runs 17 residues. The CDR3 DNA reads as TGCGCCAGCAGCTTTGCAGGGGGGAACTCTGGGGCCAACGTCCTGACTTTC. This translates into CASSFAGGNSGANVLTF.

V gene TRBV7-2 combines with J gene TRBJ2-2; D gene uncertain. Trimming cost V 2 bases and J 7 bases, with 8 bases left between them. Germline lookup yields CDR1 SGHTA and CDR2 FQGNSA. The CDR3 is 13 residues long. CDR3 in amino acids: CASSLSTGGELFF. CDR3 DNA: TGTGCCAGCAGCTTAAGTACGGGCGGGGAGCTGTTTTTT. Full variable domain (rest looked up from reference TRBV7-2 and TRBJ2-2): GAGVSQSPSNKVTEKGKDVELRCDPISGHTALYWYRQSLGQGLEFLIYFQGNSAPDKSGLPSDRFSAERTGGSVSTLTIQRTQQEDSAVYLCASSLSTGGELFFGEGSRLTVL.

The table lists this clonotype with many counts. The chain couples TRBV29-1 to TRBJ1-1; 7 bases line up with TRBD1. The length of the CDR3 is 14 residues. Per the germline V gene, CDR1 is SQVTM and CDR2 is ANQGSEA. The trim removed 4 bases at V and 1 base at J, leaving 6 bases unmatched. The DNA of the CDR3 is TGCAGCGTTGGGGCGGGACAGTCGAACACTGAAGCTTTCTTT. It yields the protein CSVGAGQSNTEAFF.

This clonotype has only a few counts. The chain uses TRBV7-2 and TRBJ1-2; the D is unclear. Germline V gene sequence: CDR1 SGHTA, CDR2 FQGNSA. The CDR3 has 14 residues. Trimming removed 2 bases at V and 0 bases at J, with 7 bases between. The CDR3 loop is CASSLMPTNYGYTF. The CDR3 nucleotides are TGTGCCAGCAGCTTAATGCCTACTAACTATGGCTACACCTTC.

The chain combines TRBV2 with TRBJ1-2; maybe TRBD1 (5 bases). The CDR3 spans 13 residues. V lost 7 bases and J 5 bases, leaving 14 bases between the germline ends. CDR1 SNHLY and CDR2 FYNNEI come from the germline V gene. CDR3 DNA: TGTGCCAGCACCTCTACGGGGGGGTATGGCTACACCTTC. It is translated as CASTSTGGYGYTF.

Comments on this clonotype: A read error may produce the germline difference seen at one junction end. V gene TRBV12-3 or TRBV12-4 combines with J gene TRBJ2-3; D call uncertain. This CDR3 contains 12 residues. Here the CDR3 reads CASSLKRYTQYF. Written as DNA, the CDR3 is TGTGCCAGCAGTTTGAAACGGTATACACAGTATTTT.

V gene TRBV7-8 combines with J gene TRBJ2-3; 9 bases match TRBD2. Germline V gene sequence: CDR1 SGHVS, CDR2 FQNEAQ. V gave up 5 bases and J gave up 5 bases; unmatched junction bases: 11. The CDR3 spans 16 residues. The CDR3 region is CASSLSTSGHLDTQYF. The CDR3 nucleotides read TGTGCCAGCAGCCTCTCCACTAGCGGGCATTTAGATACGCAGTATTTT.

The chain combines TRBV20-1 with TRBJ2-5; 11 bases align to TRBD2. Trimming at V came to 5 bases and at J to 2 bases, leaving 1 base not matched to a gene. Germline CDR1 DFQATT, CDR2 SNEGSKA (reference sequence). This CDR3 has 13 residues. CDR3 sequence (DNA): TGCAGTGCTCGACTAGCGGGGCAAGAGACCCAGTACTTC. It translates to CSARLAGQETQYF.

The chain is built from TRBV20-1 and TRBJ2-5; weak D call: TRBD2 (5 bases). CDR1 and CDR2 from the germline V gene are DFQATT and SNEGSKA (reference sequence). V shed 1 base and J shed 5 bases, with 20 bases lying between them. The CDR3 runs to 16 residues. This CDR3 is CSARVPAENARETQYF. CDR3 coding DNA: TGCAGTGCTAGAGTACCAGCGGAGAACGCCAGGGAGACCCAGTACTTC.